A selection of T cell receptor beta chains follows, all from one sample in a study of long-term antiretroviral therapy in people with HIV. Clones were read by immunoSEQ multiplex PCR, and TCRdb kept only the in-frame ones, dropping some. Here the sample spans approximately 25,000 clones, 85% to 95% being singletons. The sequencing here drew on unsorted PBMCs, taken 7.6 years after starting antiretroviral therapy. All receptors come from a woman aged 40 to 50 with HIV. The CDR3 runs from the conserved cysteine through the conserved F or W. Fields, in order: clone size, J gene, V gene, D gene, CDR3 protein, CDR3 DNA. The D gene is left open where the match is weak. Clone size is stated in some rows and not others, as once, few, many or a class when expanded.

clone size: -; J gene: TRBJ2-1; V gene: TRBV7-2; D gene: -; CDR3 protein: CASSLIAGLLFNEQFF; CDR3 DNA: TGTGCCAGCAGCTTAATCGCGGGGCTTCTGTTCAATGAGCAGTTCTTC
clone size: -; J gene: TRBJ2-1; V gene: TRBV18; D gene: TRBD1; CDR3 protein: CASSSGQGIHEQFF; CDR3 DNA: TGTGCCAGCTCATCGGGACAGGGGATCCATGAGCAGTTCTTC
clone size: -; J gene: TRBJ1-5; V gene: TRBV19; D gene: -; CDR3 protein: CASREGRHTDSNQPQHF; CDR3 DNA: TGTGCCAGTAGGGAGGGCAGGCACACAGATAGCAATCAGCCCCAGCATTTT
clone size: -; J gene: TRBJ1-4; V gene: TRBV19; D gene: -; CDR3 protein: CASRIISGTNEKLFF; CDR3 DNA: TGTGCCAGTAGGATAATAAGCGGGACTAATGAAAAACTGTTTTTT
clone size: -; J gene: TRBJ1-5; V gene: TRBV7-2; D gene: -; CDR3 protein: CASSPAAYSNQPQHF; CDR3 DNA: TGTGCCAGCAGCCCCGCCGCTTATAGCAATCAGCCCCAGCATTTT
clone size: -; J gene: TRBJ1-2; V gene: TRBV11-2; D gene: -; CDR3 protein: CASSLVAGGGYGYTF; CDR3 DNA: TGTGCCAGCAGCTTAGTGGCGGGGGGCGGCTATGGCTACACCTTC
clone size: -; J gene: TRBJ1-1; V gene: TRBV25-1; D gene: -; CDR3 protein: CASSEYGAGRNTEAFF; CDR3 DNA: TGTGCCAGCAGTGAATACGGGGCAGGGCGGAACACTGAAGCTTTCTTT
clone size: -; J gene: TRBJ1-1; V gene: TRBV9; D gene: -; CDR3 protein: CASSVTVMNTEAFF; CDR3 DNA: TGTGCCAGCAGCGTTACAGTAATGAACACTGAAGCTTTCTTT
clone size: -; J gene: TRBJ1-2; V gene: TRBV4-3; D gene: TRBD1; CDR3 protein: CASSQEGTGGRYGYTF; CDR3 DNA: TGCGCCAGCAGCCAAGAAGGGACAGGGGGCCGCTATGGCTACACCTTC
clone size: -; J gene: TRBJ1-1; V gene: TRBV5-1; D gene: TRBD1; CDR3 protein: CASSLERTGGTEAFF; CDR3 DNA: TGCGCCAGCAGCTTGGAGAGGACAGGGGGCACTGAAGCTTTCTTT
clone size: -; J gene: TRBJ1-1; V gene: TRBV6-6; D gene: -; CDR3 protein: CASSYRQGTEAFF; CDR3 DNA: TGTGCCAGCAGTTACCGGCAGGGAACTGAAGCTTTCTTT
clone size: -; J gene: TRBJ1-6; V gene: TRBV6-5; D gene: -; CDR3 protein: CASSLLRRGNSPLHF; CDR3 DNA: TGTGCCAGCAGCCTTCTCCGGAGAGGTAATTCACCCCTCCACTTT
clone size: -; J gene: TRBJ2-7; V gene: TRBV5-4; D gene: TRBD2; CDR3 protein: CASSLALAGGPGDEQYF; CDR3 DNA: TGTGCCAGCAGCTTGGCGTTAGCGGGGGGGCCCGGGGACGAGCAGTACTTC
clone size: -; J gene: TRBJ2-6; V gene: TRBV7-9; D gene: -; CDR3 protein: CASSLSWRPGANVLTF; CDR3 DNA: TGTGCCAGCAGCCTTAGCTGGCGGCCTGGGGCCAACGTCCTGACTTTC
clone size: once; J gene: TRBJ2-5; V gene: TRBV19; D gene: TRBD2; CDR3 protein: CASSIGLAGGQETQYF; CDR3 DNA: TGTGCCAGTAGTATAGGACTAGCGGGGGGCCAAGAGACCCAGTACTTC
clone size: -; J gene: TRBJ2-1; V gene: TRBV7-2; D gene: TRBD1; CDR3 protein: CASSVQGAYYNEQFF; CDR3 DNA: TGTGCCAGCAGCGTCCAGGGGGCGTACTACAATGAGCAGTTCTTC
clone size: -; J gene: TRBJ2-1; V gene: TRBV27; D gene: TRBD1; CDR3 protein: CASSPRDRGLRHEQFF; CDR3 DNA: TGTGCCAGCAGTCCCAGGGACAGGGGGCTAAGACATGAGCAGTTCTTC
clone size: -; J gene: TRBJ1-2; V gene: TRBV27; D gene: -; CDR3 protein: CASSNRGPHYGYTF; CDR3 DNA: TGTGCCAGCAGTAATCGGGGGCCTCACTATGGCTACACCTTC
clone size: -; J gene: TRBJ1-2; V gene: TRBV6-1; D gene: TRBD1; CDR3 protein: CASNRDRGNGYTF; CDR3 DNA: TGTGCCAGCAACCGGGACAGGGGAAATGGCTACACCTTC
clone size: few; J gene: TRBJ1-4; V gene: TRBV7-9; D gene: -; CDR3 protein: CASSLRDNNEKLFF; CDR3 DNA: TGTGCCAGCAGCCTCCGGGACAACAATGAAAAACTGTTTTTT
clone size: -; J gene: TRBJ2-6; V gene: TRBV27; D gene: TRBD2; CDR3 protein: CASAAAGAGANVLTF; CDR3 DNA: TGTGCCAGCGCTGCTGCGGGAGCTGGGGCCAACGTCCTGACTTTC
clone size: -; J gene: TRBJ1-2; V gene: TRBV29-1; D gene: -; CDR3 protein: CSVEWGPWRGLNNYGYTF; CDR3 DNA: TGCAGCGTAGAATGGGGGCCATGGCGGGGACTCAACAACTATGGCTACACCTTC
clone size: -; J gene: TRBJ1-2; V gene: TRBV25-1; D gene: -; CDR3 protein: CASSEFGLANYGYTF; CDR3 DNA: TGTGCCAGCAGTGAATTCGGCCTAGCTAACTATGGCTACACCTTC
clone size: -; J gene: TRBJ1-1; V gene: TRBV19; D gene: -; CDR3 protein: CASSIDRGRRNTEAFF; CDR3 DNA: TGTGCCAGTAGTATAGATCGGGGACGGCGGAACACTGAAGCTTTCTTT
clone size: once; J gene: TRBJ1-2; V gene: TRBV5-4; D gene: -; CDR3 protein: CASSPRVGGYTF; CDR3 DNA: TGTGCCAGCAGCCCCAGGGTCGGGGGCTACACCTTC
clone size: -; J gene: TRBJ1-5; V gene: TRBV19; D gene: TRBD1; CDR3 protein: CASSSQQGAHQPQHF; CDR3 DNA: TGTGCCAGTAGTAGCCAACAGGGGGCTCATCAGCCCCAGCATTTT
clone size: -; J gene: TRBJ1-4; V gene: TRBV6-5; D gene: -; CDR3 protein: CASSYQAGGNEKLFF; CDR3 DNA: TGTGCCAGCAGTTACCAGGCGGGGGGGAATGAAAAACTGTTTTTT
clone size: once; J gene: TRBJ2-7; V gene: TRBV7-6; D gene: -; CDR3 protein: CASSLGLEGSSYEQYF; CDR3 DNA: TGTGCCAGCAGCTTAGGGCTGGAGGGGAGCTCCTACGAGCAGTACTTC
clone size: -; J gene: TRBJ2-7; V gene: TRBV4-2; D gene: TRBD2; CDR3 protein: CASSPGTAAGAYEQYF; CDR3 DNA: TGTGCCAGCAGCCCGGGGACGGCCGCGGGGGCCTACGAGCAGTACTTC
clone size: -; J gene: TRBJ1-1; V gene: TRBV30; D gene: -; CDR3 protein: CAWSVPDRRNTEAFF; CDR3 DNA: TGTGCCTGGAGTGTACCTGACAGAAGGAACACTGAAGCTTTCTTT
clone size: -; J gene: TRBJ2-3; V gene: TRBV30; D gene: TRBD1; CDR3 protein: CAWQPGQASTDTQYF; CDR3 DNA: TGTGCCTGGCAACCGGGACAGGCTTCCACAGATACGCAGTATTTT
clone size: once; J gene: TRBJ1-1; V gene: TRBV5-1; D gene: TRBD1; CDR3 protein: CASSLGTGGSTEAFF; CDR3 DNA: TGCGCCAGCAGCTTAGGGACAGGGGGTAGCACTGAAGCTTTCTTT
clone size: -; J gene: TRBJ1-5; V gene: TRBV2; D gene: -; CDR3 protein: CASRDTNQPQHF; CDR3 DNA: TGTGCCAGCAGGGACACCAATCAGCCCCAGCATTTT
clone size: -; J gene: TRBJ2-2; V gene: TRBV29-1; D gene: TRBD1; CDR3 protein: CSVGGTGNSGELFF; CDR3 DNA: TGCAGCGTTGGGGGGACAGGGAATAGCGGGGAGCTGTTTTTT
clone size: -; J gene: TRBJ1-2; V gene: TRBV29-1; D gene: -; CDR3 protein: CSVEVGEGYTF; CDR3 DNA: TGCAGCGTTGAAGTGGGCGAGGGCTACACCTTC
clone size: -; J gene: TRBJ1-5; V gene: TRBV7-2; D gene: TRBD1; CDR3 protein: CASSLEGAVVNQPQHF; CDR3 DNA: TGTGCCAGCAGCTTAGAGGGGGCGGTGGTCAATCAGCCCCAGCATTTT
clone size: once; J gene: TRBJ2-3; V gene: TRBV14; D gene: -; CDR3 protein: CASSQRRISTDTQYF; CDR3 DNA: TGTGCCAGCAGCCAGAGACGGATAAGCACAGATACGCAGTATTTT
clone size: once; J gene: TRBJ2-1; V gene: TRBV9; D gene: TRBD1; CDR3 protein: CASSPRIGDSATRYNEQFF; CDR3 DNA: TGTGCCAGCAGCCCTCGGATTGGGGACAGCGCAACGAGATACAATGAGCAGTTCTTC
clone size: -; J gene: TRBJ2-5; V gene: TRBV9; D gene: TRBD2; CDR3 protein: CASSVGVAGGRETQYF; CDR3 DNA: TGTGCCAGCAGCGTAGGTGTAGCGGGGGGGAGGGAGACCCAGTACTTC
clone size: -; J gene: TRBJ1-6; V gene: TRBV7-2; D gene: TRBD1; CDR3 protein: CASSMGQVYSPLHF; CDR3 DNA: TGTGCCAGCAGCATGGGACAGGTTTATTCACCCCTCCACTTT
clone size: -; J gene: TRBJ2-7; V gene: TRBV7-8; D gene: -; CDR3 protein: CASSFSGLEQYF; CDR3 DNA: TGTGCCAGCAGCTTTAGTGGGTTAGAGCAGTACTTC
clone size: -; J gene: TRBJ2-5; V gene: TRBV5-6; D gene: -; CDR3 protein: CASSVLPEETQYF; CDR3 DNA: TGTGCCAGCTCGGTGCTGCCCGAAGAGACCCAGTACTTC
clone size: -; J gene: TRBJ1-4; V gene: TRBV5-1; D gene: -; CDR3 protein: CASSFRKGGEKLFF; CDR3 DNA: TGCGCCAGCAGCTTCCGGAAGGGGGGAGAAAAACTGTTTTTT
clone size: once; J gene: TRBJ2-5; V gene: TRBV20-1; D gene: -; CDR3 protein: CSGLGETQYF; CDR3 DNA: TGCAGTGGTCTAGGGGAGACCCAGTACTTC
clone size: -; J gene: TRBJ1-3; V gene: TRBV6-5; D gene: -; CDR3 protein: CASSYSRERGRNTIYF; CDR3 DNA: TGTGCCAGCAGTTACTCGAGGGAGAGGGGAAGAAACACCATATATTTT
clone size: -; J gene: TRBJ1-6; V gene: TRBV6-1; D gene: -; CDR3 protein: CASSEIRALGSPLHF; CDR3 DNA: TGTGCCAGCAGTGAAATACGGGCCTTGGGTTCACCCCTCCACTTT
clone size: once; J gene: TRBJ1-2; V gene: TRBV6-5; D gene: -; CDR3 protein: CASSYSSRDYGYTF; CDR3 DNA: TGTGCCAGCAGTTACTCCAGCAGGGACTATGGCTACACCTTC
clone size: once; J gene: TRBJ1-6; V gene: TRBV28; D gene: -; CDR3 protein: CASSLGSYSPLHF; CDR3 DNA: TGTGCCAGCAGTTTGGGCAGTTATTCACCCCTCCACTTT
clone size: -; J gene: TRBJ2-1; V gene: TRBV4-1; D gene: TRBD2; CDR3 protein: CASSQDLGTSGDNEQFF; CDR3 DNA: TGCGCCAGCAGCCAAGATCTAGGGACTAGCGGGGACAATGAGCAGTTCTTC
clone size: -; J gene: TRBJ1-4; V gene: TRBV7-2; D gene: TRBD1; CDR3 protein: CASSSRGREKLFF; CDR3 DNA: TGTGCCAGCAGCTCCAGGGGGCGCGAAAAACTGTTTTTT